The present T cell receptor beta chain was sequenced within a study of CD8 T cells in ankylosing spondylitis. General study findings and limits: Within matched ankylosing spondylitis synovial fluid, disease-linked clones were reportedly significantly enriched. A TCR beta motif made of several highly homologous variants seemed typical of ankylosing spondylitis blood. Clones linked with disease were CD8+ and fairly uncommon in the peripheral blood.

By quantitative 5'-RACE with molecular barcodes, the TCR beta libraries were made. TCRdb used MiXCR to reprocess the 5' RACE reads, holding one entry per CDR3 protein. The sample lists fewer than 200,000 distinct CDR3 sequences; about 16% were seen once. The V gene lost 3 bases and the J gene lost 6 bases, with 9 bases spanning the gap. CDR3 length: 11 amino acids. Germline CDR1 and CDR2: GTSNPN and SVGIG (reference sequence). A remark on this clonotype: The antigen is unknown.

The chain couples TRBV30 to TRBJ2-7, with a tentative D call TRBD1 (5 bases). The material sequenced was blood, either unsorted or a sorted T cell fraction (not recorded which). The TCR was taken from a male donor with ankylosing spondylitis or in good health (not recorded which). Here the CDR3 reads CAWRQTGEQYF. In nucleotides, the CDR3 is TGTGCCTGGAGACAAACAGGCGAGCAGTACTTC.